The 7 T cell receptor beta chains in this list originate from one sample, sequenced in a study of cytomegalovirus exposure and HLA in healthy donors. PCR primers comprised 60 Vbeta and 13 Jbeta primers. Generated by immunoSEQ multiplex PCR, the TCRdb table keeps only in-frame clones and is missing some. The sample lists roughly 180,000 clones, 77% occurring once. The material sequenced was PBMCs. These receptor sequences come from a woman aged 25-40 years in good health and CMV-seropositive.

V gene TRBV4-2 combines with J gene TRBJ2-1; 7 bases align to TRBD2. In germline, CDR1 is LGHNA, CDR2 YNFKEQ. V dropped 0 bases and J dropped 5; count of bases not matched to a gene: 4. This CDR3 has 15 residues. In DNA, the CDR3 is TGTGCCAGCAGCCAAGAGCGGCTAGCGGACAATGAGCAGTTCTTC. As protein: CASSQERLADNEQFF.

The rearrangement links TRBV7-2 to TRBJ1-2; unclear D gene. The CDR3 is made up of 13 amino acids. Trimming removed 4 bases from V and 0 bases from J, with 6 bases in between. Germline V lookup: CDR1 SGHTA, CDR2 FQGNSA. The CDR3: CASSSDSNYGYTF. In DNA form, the CDR3 reads TGTGCCAGCAGCTCCGACTCTAACTATGGCTACACCTTC.

The chain employs TRBV5-5 and TRBJ2-5, with D possibly being TRBD1 (6 bases). Trimming pared 4 bases from V and 9 bases from J, leaving 25 bases between. The CDR3 is 16 amino acids. Germline values: CDR1 SGHKS, CDR2 YYEKEE (reference sequence). The CDR3 loop is CASSDLVRTAHGAQYF. The CDR3 bases are TGTGCCAGCAGCGACTTAGTAAGGACAGCCCATGGGGCCCAGTACTTC.

The V call is TRBV19, the J call TRBJ1-2, with D possibly being TRBD1 (6 bases). Looked up from germline, CDR1 is LNHDA and CDR2 is SQIVND (reference sequence). Trimming stripped 8 bases from V and 4 bases from J, with 14 bases between. This CDR3 region has 13 residues. CDR3 sequence reads: CASALDRIYGYTF. The CDR3 nucleotides read TGTGCCAGTGCCTTGGACAGAATCTATGGCTACACCTTC.

This clone came up a few times. This rearrangement joins TRBV11-2 to TRBJ2-7; tentatively, D is TRBD2 (6 bases). CDR1 is SGHAT and CDR2 is FQNNGV in the germline V gene. Trimming took off 3 bases at V and 0 bases at J, with 9 bases between the two ends. The CDR3 totals 14 residues. The CDR3 sequence is CASSLTRYSYEQYF. DNA for the CDR3: TGTGCCAGCAGCTTGACTAGATACTCCTACGAGCAGTACTTC.

J is TRBJ2-7 and V is TRBV18; TRBD1 matches 11 bases. The V segment lost 7 bases and the J segment 5 bases; nucleotides outside the gene matches: 4. This CDR3 has 13 amino acids. Germline CDR1 is KGHSH and CDR2 is LQKENI. CDR3 in DNA: TGTGCCAGCTGCCGGGACAGGGGGAACGAGCAGTACTTC. The encoded protein is CASCRDRGNEQYF.

The chain links TRBV12-5 to TRBJ2-1; D perhaps matches TRBD1 (7 bases). V dropped 3 bases and J dropped 15 bases, with 18 bases sitting between them. The CDR3 spans 13 residues. From germline, CDR1 is LGHNT and CDR2 FRNRAP. The CDR3 bases are TGTGCTAGTGGTTTAGAGGGGACAGCGGGCTTGTTCTTC. Translating gives CASGLEGTAGLFF.